This entry lists 8 T cell receptor beta chains sequenced from one sample in a study of T cell clonality in common variable immunodeficiency. Study-wide findings and caveats: Common variable immunodeficiency TCR beta sequences reportedly had fewer deletions and N-nucleotide insertions.

Profiled with immunoSEQ multiplex PCR; TCRdb holds only in-frame clones, not every one. The data show around 16,000 clones, with none appearing a single time. These receptors lack a known antigen. The sequencing sample was made of peripheral blood mononuclear cells. All receptors derive from a human donor with common variable immunodeficiency.

About this clone: The read comes to an end 3 residues before the CDR3 does, leaving the germline J gene to fill in the end. The chain joins TRBV18 to TRBJ2-3; 15 bases fit TRBD2. CDR1 and CDR2 (germline): KGHSH, LQKENI. With V trimmed by 3 bases and J by 2 bases, 6 bases remained unmatched. There are 18 residues in the CDR3. The covered CDR3 bases are TGTGCCAGCTCACCTGTACGGACTAGCGGGGGGGTCACAGATACG. This encodes CASSPVRTSGGVTDT. The whole CDR3 sequence reads CASSPVRTSGGVTDTQYF.

This clone turned up a few times. The observed sequence ends 3 residues before the CDR3 terminus, with the missing tail filled in from the germline J gene. The chain carries TRBV5-1 and TRBJ1-6, with 8 positions matching TRBD1. The CDR3 has 16 residues. The trim removed 7 bases at V and 7 bases at J, leaving 13 bases unmatched. The germline gives CDR1 SGHRS, CDR2 YFSETQ. CDR3 amino acids: CASQSTGQGPNSPLHF. CDR3 bases read: TGCGCCAGCCAGTCTACCGGACAGGGCCCCAATTCACCC.

This clone was detected many times. The missing CDR3 end, 3 residues past where the read stops, is filled in from the germline J gene. V gene TRBV5-1 combines with J gene TRBJ2-2, with D tentatively TRBD1 (5 bases). Per germline, CDR1 SGHRS and CDR2 YFSETQ. V lost 1 base to trimming and J lost 3 bases, with 13 bases between them. This CDR3 is built from 16 residues. Incomplete CDR3 DNA: TGCGCCAGCAGCTTGAGGCGGCAGGGTGACACCGGGGAG. Translated: CASSLRRQGDTGE. The CDR3 as a whole reads CASSLRRQGDTGELFF.

This clone turned up a few times. The sequence runs out 3 residues before the end of the CDR3; the remainder is reconstructed from the germline J gene. The chain joins TRBV19 to TRBJ1-6; D gene unclear. V dropped 4 bases and J dropped 3 bases, with 22 bases sitting between them. Germline assignment: CDR1 LNHDA and CDR2 SQIVND (reference sequence). The CDR3 runs 19 residues. The sequenced CDR3 bases are TGTGCCAGTAGTAACCAAATACCGGACGGACTACTCTATAATTCACCC. It is translated as CASSNQIPDGLLYNSP. The full CDR3 is CASSNQIPDGLLYNSPLHF.

To note about this clone: The CDR3 end is not reached by the read, which stops 3 residues before it; the germline J gene fills it in. The chain is built from TRBV7-9 and TRBJ2-7, with TRBD1 matching over 7 bases. The length of the CDR3 is 14 residues. Germline V CDR1 and CDR2: SEHNR, FQNEAQ (reference sequence). The V gene end was trimmed by 5 bases and the J gene end by 3 bases; junction bases not matched to a gene: 7. The CDR3 DNA, read in part, is TGTGCCAGCAGCCGCCGGGACAGCTTCTACGAG. Its translation is CASSRRDSFYE. The CDR3 in full is CASSRRDSFYEQYF. Variable domain in full (rest from reference TRBV7-9 and TRBJ2-7): DTGVSQNPRHKITKRGQNVTFRCDPISEHNRLYWYRQTLGQGPEFLTYFQNEAQLEKSRLLSDRFSAERPKGSFSTLEIQRTEQGDSAMYLCASSRRDSFYEQYFGPGTRLTVT.

This clone was recorded a few times. The CDR3 goes on 3 residues after the read ends, and that part is filled in from the germline J gene. The V and J genes are TRBV18 and TRBJ2-7, with 7 bases aligning to TRBD1. Germline V gene lookup returns CDR1 KGHSH and CDR2 LQKENI. The CDR3 consists of 13 residues. V shed 8 bases and J 2 bases; nucleotides not matched to a gene: 6. The DNA read from the CDR3 is TGTGCCAGCACTCGGGACAGTACCTACGAG. It codes for CASTRDSTYE. The CDR3 in its entirety is CASTRDSTYEQYF.

This clone was detected only a few times. The sequenced fragment ends 3 residues before the CDR3 boundary, so the rest is inferred from the germline J gene. The rearrangement uses TRBV19 and TRBJ2-3, with D hard to call. The length of the CDR3 is 14 residues. Trimming pared 1 base from V and 2 bases from J, leaving 7 bases between. Germline CDR1 is LNHDA and CDR2 is SQIVND (reference sequence). The DNA read from the CDR3 is TGTGCCAGTAGTATAGGTCTACCCACAGATACG. As protein: CASSIGLPTDT. From start to end, the CDR3 is CASSIGLPTDTQYF.

Ten or more counts support this clone. The missing CDR3 end, 3 residues past where the read stops, is filled in from the germline J gene. The chain recombines TRBV7-2 with TRBJ2-5; unclear D gene. The CDR3 runs 12 residues. The ends were cut back, 5 bases at V and 6 bases at J, with 10 bases in the middle. Germline V CDR1 and CDR2: SGHTA, FQGNSA. The part of the CDR3 DNA that was read is TGTGCCAGCAGCCTTGACTGGAAGACC. Translation gives CASSLDWKT. The whole CDR3 sequence reads CASSLDWKTQYF.